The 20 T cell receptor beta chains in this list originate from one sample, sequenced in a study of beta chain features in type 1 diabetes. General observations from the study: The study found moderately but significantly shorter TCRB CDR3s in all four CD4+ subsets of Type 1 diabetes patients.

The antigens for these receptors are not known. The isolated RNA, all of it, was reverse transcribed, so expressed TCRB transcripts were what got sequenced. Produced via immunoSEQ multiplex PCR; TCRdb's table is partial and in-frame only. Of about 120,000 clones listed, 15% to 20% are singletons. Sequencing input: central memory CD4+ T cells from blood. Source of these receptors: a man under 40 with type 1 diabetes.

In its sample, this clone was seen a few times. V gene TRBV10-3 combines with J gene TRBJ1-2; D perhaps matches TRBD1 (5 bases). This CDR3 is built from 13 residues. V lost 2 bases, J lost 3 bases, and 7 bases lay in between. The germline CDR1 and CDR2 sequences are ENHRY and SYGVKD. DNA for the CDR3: TGTGCCATCAGTGAGGGCAGGGACTATGGCTACACCTTC. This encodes CAISEGRDYGYTF.

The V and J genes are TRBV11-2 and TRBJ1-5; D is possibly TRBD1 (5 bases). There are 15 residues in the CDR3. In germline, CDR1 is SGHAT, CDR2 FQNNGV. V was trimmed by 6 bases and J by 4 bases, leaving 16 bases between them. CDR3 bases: TGTGCCAGCAGTCCTACCTTGGGGCCTAATCAGCCCCAGCATTTT. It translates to CASSPTLGPNQPQHF.

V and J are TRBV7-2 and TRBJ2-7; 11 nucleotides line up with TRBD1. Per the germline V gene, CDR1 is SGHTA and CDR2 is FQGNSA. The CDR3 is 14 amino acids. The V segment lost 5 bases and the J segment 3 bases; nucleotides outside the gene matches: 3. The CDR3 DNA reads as TGTGCCAGCAGCCGGACAGGGGGCGGCTACGAGCAGTACTTC. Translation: CASSRTGGGYEQYF.

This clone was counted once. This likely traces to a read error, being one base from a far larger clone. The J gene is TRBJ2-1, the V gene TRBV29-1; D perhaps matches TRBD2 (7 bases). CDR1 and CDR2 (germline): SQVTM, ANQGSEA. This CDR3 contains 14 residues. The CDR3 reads CRSFPDRGGGEQFF. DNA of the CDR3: TGCCGCTCCTTCCCCGATAGGGGGGGCGGCGAGCAGTTCTTC.

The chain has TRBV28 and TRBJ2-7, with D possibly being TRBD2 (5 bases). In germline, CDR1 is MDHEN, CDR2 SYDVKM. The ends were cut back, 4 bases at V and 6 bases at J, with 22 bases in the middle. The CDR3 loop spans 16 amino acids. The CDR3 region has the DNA TGTGCCAGCAGTTCCCCGGGGAACTCAGTTTCCCCCGAGCAGTACTTC. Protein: CASSSPGNSVSPEQYF. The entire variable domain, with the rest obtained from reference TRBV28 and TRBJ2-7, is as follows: DVKVTQSSRYLVKRTGEKVFLECVQDMDHENMFWYRQDPGLGLRLIYFSYDVKMKEKGDIPEGYSVSREKKERFSLILESASTNQTSMYLCASSSPGNSVSPEQYFGPGTRLTVT.

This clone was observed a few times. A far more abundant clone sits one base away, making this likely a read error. In nucleotides, the CDR3 is TGCAGCGTTGTTGGGGGACAGCGAGAGACCCAGTACTTC. Protein sequence: CSVVGGQRETQYF. The chain has TRBV29-1 and TRBJ2-5, with 7 positions matching TRBD1. Germline V lookup: CDR1 SQVTM, CDR2 ANQGSEA. Unmatched junction bases numbered 6, after V lost 4 bases and J lost 4 bases. This CDR3 contains 13 residues.

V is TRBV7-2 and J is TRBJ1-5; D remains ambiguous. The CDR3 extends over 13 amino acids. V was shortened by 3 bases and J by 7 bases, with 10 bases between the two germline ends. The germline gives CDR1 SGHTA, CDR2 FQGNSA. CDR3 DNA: TGTGCCAGCAGCTTTAGACCCACCCAGCCCCAGCATTTT. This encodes CASSFRPTQPQHF.

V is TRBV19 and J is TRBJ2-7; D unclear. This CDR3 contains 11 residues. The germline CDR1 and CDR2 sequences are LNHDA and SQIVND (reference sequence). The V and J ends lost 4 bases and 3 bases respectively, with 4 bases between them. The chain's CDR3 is CASSTFYEQYF. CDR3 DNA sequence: TGTGCCAGTAGTACGTTCTACGAGCAGTACTTC.

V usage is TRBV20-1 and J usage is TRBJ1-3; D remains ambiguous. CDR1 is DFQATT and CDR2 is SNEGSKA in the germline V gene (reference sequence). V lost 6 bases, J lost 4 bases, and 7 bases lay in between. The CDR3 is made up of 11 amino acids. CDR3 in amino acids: CSASLGNTIYF. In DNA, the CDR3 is TGCAGTGCGTCGCTGGGAAACACCATATATTTT.

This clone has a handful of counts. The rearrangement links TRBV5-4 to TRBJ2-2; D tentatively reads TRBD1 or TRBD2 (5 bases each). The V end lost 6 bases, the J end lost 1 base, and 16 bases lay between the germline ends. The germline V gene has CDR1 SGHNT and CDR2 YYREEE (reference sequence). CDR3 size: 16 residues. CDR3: CASTLMSGQNTGELFF. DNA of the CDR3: TGTGCCAGCACCCTGATGAGCGGACAGAACACCGGGGAGCTGTTTTTT.

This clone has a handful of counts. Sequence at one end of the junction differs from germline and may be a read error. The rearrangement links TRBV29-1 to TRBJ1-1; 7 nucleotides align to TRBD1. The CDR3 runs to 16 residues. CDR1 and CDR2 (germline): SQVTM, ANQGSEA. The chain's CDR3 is CCVPDLLGTANTEAFF. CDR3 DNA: TGCTGCGTGCCGGACCTGCTGGGGACAGCGAACACTGAAGCTTTCTTT.

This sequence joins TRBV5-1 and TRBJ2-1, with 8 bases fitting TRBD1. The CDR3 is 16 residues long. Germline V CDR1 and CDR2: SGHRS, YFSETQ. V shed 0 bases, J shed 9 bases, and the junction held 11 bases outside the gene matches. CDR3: CASSLAPGQATGEQFF. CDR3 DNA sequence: TGCGCCAGCAGCTTGGCACCGGGACAGGCTACGGGTGAGCAGTTCTTC.

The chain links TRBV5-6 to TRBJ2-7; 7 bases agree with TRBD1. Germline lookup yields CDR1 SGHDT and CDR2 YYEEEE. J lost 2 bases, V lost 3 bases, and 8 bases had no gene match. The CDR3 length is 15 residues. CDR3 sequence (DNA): TGTGCCAGCAGCTGGGGGACAGCGCGGGCCTACGAGCAGTACTTC. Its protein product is CASSWGTARAYEQYF.

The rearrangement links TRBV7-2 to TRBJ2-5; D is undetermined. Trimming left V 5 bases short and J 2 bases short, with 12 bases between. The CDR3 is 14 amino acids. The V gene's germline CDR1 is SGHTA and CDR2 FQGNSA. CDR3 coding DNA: TGTGCCAGCAGCCACGTAGTAAGTCAAGAGACCCAGTACTTC. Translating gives CASSHVVSQETQYF.

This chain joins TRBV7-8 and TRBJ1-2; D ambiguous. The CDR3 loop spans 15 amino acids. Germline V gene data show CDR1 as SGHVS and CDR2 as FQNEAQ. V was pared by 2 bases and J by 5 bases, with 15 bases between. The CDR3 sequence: CASSLHRSDEYGYTF. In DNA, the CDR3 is TGTGCCAGCAGCTTACATCGGAGCGACGAGTATGGCTACACCTTC.

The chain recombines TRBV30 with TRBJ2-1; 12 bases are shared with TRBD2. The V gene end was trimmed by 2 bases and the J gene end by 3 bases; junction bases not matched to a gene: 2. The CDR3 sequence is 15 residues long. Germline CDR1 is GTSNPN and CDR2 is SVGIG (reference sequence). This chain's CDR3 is CAWSLLAGGYNEQFF. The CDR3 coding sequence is TGTGCCTGGAGTTTACTAGCGGGGGGCTACAATGAGCAGTTCTTC.

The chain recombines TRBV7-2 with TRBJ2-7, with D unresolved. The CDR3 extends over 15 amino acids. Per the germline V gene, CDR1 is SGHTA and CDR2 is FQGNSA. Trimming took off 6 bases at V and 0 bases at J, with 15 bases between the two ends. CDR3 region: CASSQDPQPSYEQYF. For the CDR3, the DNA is TGTGCCAGCAGTCAAGACCCCCAGCCCTCCTACGAGCAGTACTTC.

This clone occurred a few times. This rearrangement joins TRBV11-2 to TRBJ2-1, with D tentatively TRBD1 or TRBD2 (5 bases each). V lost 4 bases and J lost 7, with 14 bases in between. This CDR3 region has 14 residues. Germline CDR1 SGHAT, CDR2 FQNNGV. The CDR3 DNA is TGTGCCAGCAGCTGGGGGTTTAGTCAAAATGAGCAGTTCTTC. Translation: CASSWGFSQNEQFF.

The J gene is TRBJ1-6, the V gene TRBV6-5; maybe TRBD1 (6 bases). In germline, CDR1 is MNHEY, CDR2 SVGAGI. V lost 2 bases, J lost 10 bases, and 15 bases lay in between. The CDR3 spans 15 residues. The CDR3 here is CASSYGHREISPLHF. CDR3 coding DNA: TGTGCCAGCAGTTACGGCCACAGGGAAATATCACCCCTCCACTTT.

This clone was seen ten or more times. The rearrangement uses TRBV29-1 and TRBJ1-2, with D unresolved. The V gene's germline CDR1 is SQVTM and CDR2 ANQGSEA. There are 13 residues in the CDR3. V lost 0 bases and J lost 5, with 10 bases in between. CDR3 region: CSVEDRGTYGYTF. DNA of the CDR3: TGCAGCGTTGAAGATCGGGGAACGTATGGCTACACCTTC.